The 26 T cell receptor beta chains below all came from one sample that was sequenced in a study of OX40 agonist ivuxolimab in advanced cancers. Data came from immunoSEQ multiplex PCR; TCRdb stores just in-frame clones and leaves some out. This sample carries 68,000 or so clones, roughly 90% of them seen once, and the ten largest clones take roughly 1%. The sample was CD4+ or CD8+ T cells sorted from blood, taken in a trial of the OX40 agonist ivuxolimab. Source of these receptors: an adult with an advanced solid tumor such as melanoma, head and neck, liver or kidney cancer.

This sequence joins TRBV7-9 and TRBJ2-5; possible D gene TRBD1, 6 bases. CDR3 length: 16 residues. Trimming left V 5 bases short and J 1 base short, with 17 bases between. Germline V gives CDR1 SEHNR, CDR2 FQNEAQ (reference sequence). The CDR3 DNA reads as TGTGCCAGCAGCGGAACCCGACAGGACCTCCAAGAGACCCAGTACTTC. Translating gives CASSGTRQDLQETQYF.

J is TRBJ1-5 and V is TRBV19; 7 bases agree with TRBD1. With 0 bases clipped from V and 6 bases from J, the junction kept 8 bases outside the gene matches. CDR3 size: 16 residues. The germline CDR1 and CDR2 sequences are LNHDA and SQIVND (reference sequence). The CDR3 coding sequence is TGTGCCAGTAGTATAGAAGGGGCAGGGGGGACTCAGCCCCAGCATTTT. This encodes CASSIEGAGGTQPQHF.

This clone has just one count. This rearrangement joins TRBV6-1 to TRBJ1-1; tentatively, D is TRBD1 (5 bases). Germline V gene lookup returns CDR1 MNHNS and CDR2 SASEGT. The CDR3 has 14 residues. The V end lost 7 bases, the J end lost 1 base, and 13 bases lay between the germline ends. The CDR3 here is CASKREGSNTEAFF. DNA for the CDR3: TGTGCCAGCAAGAGGGAGGGGTCGAACACTGAAGCTTTCTTT.

This clone was counted once. CDR3 sequence reads: CANAGTEEETQYF. The CDR3 bases are TGTGCCAACGCAGGGACGGAGGAAGAGACCCAGTACTTC. The chain uses TRBV2 and TRBJ2-5; D may match TRBD1 or TRBD2 (5 bases each). Trimming stripped 10 bases from V and 3 bases from J, with 15 bases between. The germline gives CDR1 SNHLY, CDR2 FYNNEI. The CDR3 covers 13 residues. Together with reference TRBV2 and TRBJ2-5, the CDR3 gives the full variable domain: EPEVTQTPSHQVTQMGQEVILRCVPISNHLYFYWYRQILGQKVEFLVSFYNNEISEKSEIFDDQFSVERPDGSNFTLKIRSTKLEDSAMYFCANAGTEEETQYFGPGTRLLVL.

The chain is built from TRBV30 and TRBJ2-5; D is ambiguous. V was shortened by 4 bases and J by 1 base, with 10 bases between the two germline ends. Per the germline V gene, CDR1 is GTSNPN and CDR2 is SVGIG (reference sequence). This CDR3 has 13 residues. The CDR3 DNA sequence: TGTGCCTGGAACGGCGCGGTCCAAGAGACCCAGTACTTC. This sequence encodes CAWNGAVQETQYF.

The chain recombines TRBV6-1 with TRBJ2-5; tentatively, D is TRBD1 (6 bases). CDR1 is MNHNS and CDR2 is SASEGT in the germline V gene. This CDR3 comprises 13 residues. V lost 4 bases, J lost 11 bases, and 17 bases lay in between. The CDR3 reads CASSVWGLQEQYF. CDR3 nucleotides: TGTGCCAGCAGTGTTTGGGGGCTCCAAGAGCAGTACTTC.

This chain links TRBV2 with TRBJ1-1, with TRBD1 matching over 10 bases. CDR3 length: 16 amino acids. Trimming at V came to 6 bases and at J to 0 bases, leaving 7 bases not matched to a gene. Germline V gene lookup returns CDR1 SNHLY and CDR2 FYNNEI. The CDR3 region has the DNA TGTGCCAGCAGGGTCCCGGGACAGGGGTTGAACACTGAAGCTTTCTTT. Its translation is CASRVPGQGLNTEAFF.

The CDR3: CASSLRTGNYGYTF. In DNA form, the CDR3 reads TGTGCCAGCAGTCTCAGGACGGGGAACTATGGCTACACCTTC. V gene TRBV27 combines with J gene TRBJ1-2; D remains ambiguous. The CDR3 covers 14 residues. CDR1 MNHEY and CDR2 SMNVEV come from the germline V gene (reference sequence). Trimming cost V 5 bases and J 2 bases, with 12 bases left between them.

The chain employs TRBV7-3 and TRBJ2-1; 7 nucleotides match TRBD1. V lost 2 bases and J lost 7; bases outside the gene matches: 2. CDR1 SGHTA and CDR2 FQGTGA come from the germline V gene. This CDR3 spans 13 amino acids. CDR3 sequence: CASSLDRVNEQFF. The CDR3 DNA reads as TGTGCCAGCAGCTTAGACAGGGTTAATGAGCAGTTCTTC.

The genes are TRBV12-2 and TRBJ2-1; the D call in the table, TRBD2, was not verified against the DNA. TRBV12-2 is listed as a pseudogene. The CDR3 has 16 residues. CDR3 sequence: CASRLAGTSAYNEQFF. DNA of the CDR3: TGTGCAAGTCGCTTAGCTGGGACTAGCGCATACAATGAGCAGTTCTTC.

The chain combines TRBV6-1 with TRBJ1-2, with TRBD1 matching over 8 bases. The CDR3 covers 12 residues. CDR1 is MNHNS and CDR2 is SASEGT in the germline V gene. With V trimmed by 10 bases and J by 8 bases, 9 bases remained unmatched. The CDR3 sequence: CATQSDRDGYTF. Written as DNA, the CDR3 is TGTGCCACCCAATCGGACAGGGACGGCTACACCTTC.

The gene calls are TRBV11-2 and TRBJ2-2; unclear D gene. V lost 5 bases and J 9 bases, leaving 19 bases between the germline ends. Germline V CDR1 and CDR2: SGHAT, FQNNGV. The length of the CDR3 is 15 residues. The CDR3 DNA is TGTGCCAGCAGCCCATCCCCAGGCGCTGGGCGGGAGCTGTTTTTT. It yields the protein CASSPSPGAGRELFF. The full variable domain, completed using reference TRBV11-2 and TRBJ2-2, is EAGVAQSPRYKIIEKRQSVAFWCNPISGHATLYWYQQILGQGPKLLIQFQNNGVVDDSQLPKDRFSAERLKGVDSTLKIQPAKLEDSAVYLCASSPSPGAGRELFFGEGSRLTVL.

The chain has TRBV5-4 and TRBJ2-3, with D unclear. The CDR3 consists of 14 residues. V was shortened by 0 bases and J by 5 bases, with 10 bases between the two germline ends. Germline V gene lookup returns CDR1 SGHNT and CDR2 YYREEE (reference sequence). The CDR3 DNA is TGTGCCAGCAGCTTGGAACCCTTAGGAGATACGCAGTATTTT. It yields the protein CASSLEPLGDTQYF.

V is TRBV28 and J is TRBJ1-2; D is ambiguous. Trimming removed 3 bases at V and 4 bases at J, with 3 bases between. The CDR3 has 11 amino acids. Germline V gene lookup returns CDR1 MDHEN and CDR2 SYDVKM. CDR3 sequence: CASSFPYGYTF. The CDR3 DNA follows: TGTGCCAGCAGTTTTCCCTATGGCTACACCTTC.

This chain connects TRBV29-1 to TRBJ2-3, with a possible D match to TRBD1 (5 bases). Trimming took 5 bases from V and 4 from J, leaving 13 bases between them. The CDR3 covers 13 residues. Germline assignment: CDR1 SQVTM and CDR2 ANQGSEA. CDR3 sequence (DNA): TGCAGCGTTAAAGGGGCCTCCGCAGATACGCAGTATTTT. Protein sequence: CSVKGASADTQYF.

This rearrangement joins TRBV30 to TRBJ2-1, with 11 bases fitting TRBD2. Germline CDR1 reads GTSNPN; CDR2 reads SVGIG (reference sequence). CDR3 length equals 14 residues. With V trimmed by 1 base and J by 7 bases, 3 bases remained unmatched. DNA for the CDR3: TGTGCCTGGAGTGGACTAGCGGGATTTAATGAGCAGTTCTTC. It is translated as CAWSGLAGFNEQFF.

The chain carries TRBV30 and TRBJ1-2, with TRBD1 matching over 11 bases. The J segment lost 3 bases and the V segment lost 3 bases, leaving 3 bases of the junction unmatched. The germline gives CDR1 GTSNPN, CDR2 SVGIG (reference sequence). The CDR3 loop spans 14 amino acids. The CDR3 bases are TGTGCCTGGAGGGACAGGGGGCGCGACTATGGCTACACCTTC. The encoded protein is CAWRDRGRDYGYTF.

This chain connects TRBV5-1 to TRBJ2-1; 12 bases align to TRBD2. CDR1 and CDR2 (germline): SGHRS, YFSETQ. CDR3 size: 14 residues. The junction had 4 bases not matched to a gene; V was cut back by 7 bases and J by 5 bases. The CDR3 DNA reads as TGCGCCAGCGGAGGACTAGCGGGAAACAATGAGCAGTTCTTC. It is translated as CASGGLAGNNEQFF.

The rearrangement joins TRBV30 to TRBJ2-5; a weak D match, TRBD2 (5 bases). The CDR3 sequence is 13 residues long. V was shortened by 3 bases and J by 4 bases, with 12 bases between the two germline ends. Germline V CDR1 and CDR2: GTSNPN, SVGIG (reference sequence). CDR3 in DNA: TGTGCCTGGAGAGTCCCAGGAGGAGAGACCCAGTACTTC. Translation: CAWRVPGGETQYF.

This clone appeared a few times. The chain uses TRBV30 and TRBJ2-2; D perhaps matches TRBD1 (5 bases). Between the trimmed V and J ends, which lost 3 bases and 7 bases, there was a span of 12 bases. Germline assignment: CDR1 GTSNPN and CDR2 SVGIG (reference sequence). This CDR3 region has 13 residues. The CDR3 sequence is CAWRQGVGGELFF. CDR3 nucleotides: TGTGCCTGGAGACAAGGGGTTGGCGGGGAGCTGTTTTTT.

This chain uses TRBV27 with TRBJ2-1, with TRBD2 matching 12 bases. The CDR3 spans 15 residues. CDR1 and CDR2 (germline): MNHEY, SMNVEV (reference sequence). V was pared by 4 bases and J by 10 bases, with 8 bases of the junction left unmatched. CDR3: CASSWRTSGVGEQFF. DNA of the CDR3: TGTGCCAGCAGTTGGAGGACTAGCGGGGTAGGGGAGCAGTTCTTC.

The chain carries TRBV2 and TRBJ1-2; D might be TRBD1 (6 bases). The length of the CDR3 is 13 residues. V was trimmed by 3 bases and J by 3 bases, leaving 8 bases between them. CDR1 is SNHLY and CDR2 is FYNNEI in the germline V gene. The CDR3 reads CASSEWTDYGYTF. The DNA of the CDR3 is TGTGCCAGCAGTGAGTGGACAGACTATGGCTACACCTTC.

V usage is TRBV5-4 and J usage is TRBJ2-2; TRBD2 agrees at 15 bases. Germline CDR1 and CDR2: SGHNT and YYREEE (reference sequence). The V gene end was trimmed by 4 bases and the J gene end by 1 base; junction bases not matched to a gene: 2. The length of the CDR3 is 17 residues. The CDR3 region is CASSRGLAGGNTGELFF. The CDR3 region has the DNA TGTGCCAGCAGCCGGGGACTAGCGGGAGGGAACACCGGGGAGCTGTTTTTT.

V is TRBV6-5 and J is TRBJ2-5, with TRBD2 as a possible D gene (5 bases). CDR3 length: 14 residues. V shed 6 bases and J shed 1 base, with 12 bases lying between them. Germline CDR1 is MNHEY and CDR2 is SVGAGI. The DNA of the CDR3 is TGTGCCAGCAGAAGAACTAGGACCCAAGAGACCCAGTACTTC. It is translated as CASRRTRTQETQYF.

The rearrangement links TRBV5-1 to TRBJ2-5, with D tentatively TRBD2 (5 bases). The germline V gene encodes CDR1 SGHRS and CDR2 YFSETQ. The CDR3 sequence is 15 residues long. V was shortened by 6 bases and J by 2 bases, with 17 bases between the two germline ends. The CDR3 sequence is CASTRGSGPQETQYF. Written as DNA, the CDR3 is TGCGCCAGCACGCGAGGGAGTGGTCCACAAGAGACCCAGTACTTC.

A single count supports this clone. This chain uses TRBV6-8 with TRBJ1-2, with 10 bases that match TRBD1. The V gene's germline CDR1 is MNHGY and CDR2 SAAAGT. The CDR3 totals 17 residues. With V trimmed by 6 bases and J by 8 bases, 18 bases remained unmatched. CDR3 amino acids: CASSSGIWDRGAAGYTF. The CDR3 DNA is TGTGCCAGCAGCTCGGGGATTTGGGACAGGGGAGCGGCAGGCTACACCTTC.